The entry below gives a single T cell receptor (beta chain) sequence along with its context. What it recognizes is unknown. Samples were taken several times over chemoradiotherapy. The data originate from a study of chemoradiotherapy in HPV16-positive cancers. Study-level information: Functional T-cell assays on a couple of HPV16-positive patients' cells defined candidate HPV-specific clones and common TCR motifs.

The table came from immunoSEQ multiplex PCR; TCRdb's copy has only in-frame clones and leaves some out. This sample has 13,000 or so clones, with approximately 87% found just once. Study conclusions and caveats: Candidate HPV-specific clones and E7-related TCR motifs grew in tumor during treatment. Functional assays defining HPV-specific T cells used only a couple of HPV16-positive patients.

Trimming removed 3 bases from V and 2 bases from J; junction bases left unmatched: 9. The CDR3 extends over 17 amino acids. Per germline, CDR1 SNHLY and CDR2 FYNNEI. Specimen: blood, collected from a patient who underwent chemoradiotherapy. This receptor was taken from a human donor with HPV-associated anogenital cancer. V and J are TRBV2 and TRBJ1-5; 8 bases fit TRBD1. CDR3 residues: CASSDGTGGWGNQPQHF. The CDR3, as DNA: TGTGCCAGCAGTGATGGGACAGGCGGATGGGGCAATCAGCCCCAGCATTTT.